These 9 T cell receptor beta chains originate from one sample sequenced in a study of cytomegalovirus exposure and HLA in healthy donors. The PCR contained 60 Vbeta and 13 Jbeta primers. Clones were sequenced by immunoSEQ multiplex PCR, and TCRdb holds only the in-frame ones, with some missing. The sample consists of more than 95,000 clones, 55% to 75% of them appearing once. The sequencing sample was made of PBMCs. The receptor source for this set is a man aged 55 to 69 in good health and CMV-seronegative.

The rearrangement links TRBV9 to TRBJ2-3; 8 bases line up with TRBD2. Germline loops: CDR1 SGDLS, CDR2 YYNGEE. The V and J ends lost 4 bases and 2 bases, in that order; junction bases with no gene match: 6. CDR3 length: 15 residues. The CDR3 sequence: CASSISGTPTDTQYF. CDR3 nucleotide sequence: TGTGCCAGCAGCATTAGCGGGACCCCCACAGATACGCAGTATTTT.

This clone was found a few times. The V and J genes are TRBV19 and TRBJ2-1, with 9 bases that match TRBD2. CDR3 length: 14 residues. CDR1 and CDR2 (germline): LNHDA, SQIVND (reference sequence). V lost 3 bases to trimming and J lost 7 bases; unmatched junction nucleotides: 4. In nucleotides, the CDR3 is TGTGCCAGTAGTATTGCGGGAGGGGGGAATGAGCAGTTCTTC. It encodes CASSIAGGGNEQFF.

V and J are TRBV5-1 and TRBJ1-3, with no clear D. V was cut by 4 bases and J by 0 bases, with 11 bases left in between. This CDR3 region has 15 residues. Looked up from germline, CDR1 is SGHRS and CDR2 is YFSETQ. Written as DNA, the CDR3 is TGCGCCAGCAGCACCGGTCTGAACTCTGGAAACACCATATATTTT. This encodes CASSTGLNSGNTIYF.

V gene TRBV18 combines with J gene TRBJ2-7; D is unresolved. Germline V gives CDR1 KGHSH, CDR2 LQKENI. Trimming removed 1 base at V and 3 bases at J, with 10 bases between. The CDR3 length is 14 residues. CDR3 region: CASSPLGSGYEQYF. The CDR3 DNA sequence: TGTGCCAGCTCACCACTCGGCTCAGGCTACGAGCAGTACTTC.

The chain combines TRBV28 with TRBJ1-2; TRBD1 matches 9 bases. Losses at the gene ends were 5 bases for V and 4 bases for J; bases not matched to a gene: 8. CDR3 length: 15 amino acids. Germline V lookup: CDR1 MDHEN, CDR2 SYDVKM. The CDR3 region is CASSPQTGGSYGYTF. Written as DNA, the CDR3 is TGTGCCAGCAGTCCCCAAACAGGGGGCTCCTATGGCTACACCTTC.

The V call is TRBV2, the J call TRBJ2-3; D remains ambiguous. V was pared by 7 bases and J by 0 bases, with 11 bases between. CDR3 length: 14 residues. From germline, CDR1 is SNHLY and CDR2 FYNNEI. This CDR3 is CASTPVSSTDTQYF. The CDR3 DNA is TGTGCCAGCACCCCAGTGTCTAGCACAGATACGCAGTATTTT. Variable domain in full (rest from reference TRBV2 and TRBJ2-3): EPEVTQTPSHQVTQMGQEVILRCVPISNHLYFYWYRQILGQKVEFLVSFYNNEISEKSEIFDDQFSVERPDGSNFTLKIRSTKLEDSAMYFCASTPVSSTDTQYFGPGTRLTVL.

V and J are TRBV6-1 and TRBJ1-2, with 7 bases identical to TRBD1. V lost 4 bases, J lost 3 bases, and 8 bases stayed unmatched. The CDR3 is made up of 15 amino acids. The germline CDR1 and CDR2 sequences are MNHNS and SASEGT. Here the CDR3 reads CASSVDRARDYGYTF. The CDR3 DNA sequence: TGTGCCAGCAGTGTTGACAGGGCTCGGGACTATGGCTACACCTTC.

V usage is TRBV7-6 and J usage is TRBJ2-3; 10 bases align to TRBD1. Germline V gene sequence: CDR1 SGHVS, CDR2 FNYEAQ. The CDR3 is made up of 17 amino acids. The junction had 8 bases not matched to a gene; V was cut back by 3 bases and J by 2 bases. CDR3 sequence reads: CASSLIAGTGATDTQYF. DNA of the CDR3: TGTGCCAGCAGCTTGATCGCCGGGACAGGGGCCACAGATACGCAGTATTTT.

The chain has TRBV2 and TRBJ2-3, with 9 bases fitting TRBD2. The CDR3 contains 15 residues. Germline assignment: CDR1 SNHLY and CDR2 FYNNEI. With V trimmed by 4 bases and J by 3 bases, 5 bases remained unmatched. CDR3 sequence reads: CASSVSGSGTDTQYF. CDR3 coding DNA: TGTGCCAGCAGTGTTAGCGGGAGTGGGACAGATACGCAGTATTTT.